This TCR beta chain was captured by sequencing in a study of human T cells and chemical hapten exposure. TCRdb called the RACE reads again in MiXCR, with one record for every CDR3 protein. The table has some 79,000 distinct CDR3 sequences, more than 10% seen once. The time point is: patch test 3, about 24 weeks after DPC sensitization. Regarding treatment: therapeutic diphenylcyclopropenone sensitization with weekly scalp DPC. The germline V and J ends were trimmed by 5 bases and 4 bases, with 12 bases remaining between them. The CDR3 contains 13 residues. Germline assignment: CDR1 SQVTM and CDR2 ANQGSEA.

This TCR was recovered from a woman in her forties or fifties with alopecia areata. Some clones in this sample may be carry-over from other donors' samples. This specimen was whole blood, taken in connection with sensitization to the hapten diphenylcyclopropenone (DPC). This chain links TRBV29-1 with TRBJ2-1, with D hard to call. CDR3 nucleotide sequence: TGCAGCGTTAGAAGCCCTAGTTACAATGAGCAGTTCTTC. This encodes CSVRSPSYNEQFF.